This is a list of T cell receptor beta chains from one sample in a study of blood T cell repertoires in COVID-19. Measured with immunoSEQ multiplex PCR; TCRdb has only the in-frame clones, and not every one. The sample holds about 220,000 clones, over 75% seen once. Sequencing input: peripheral blood. Receptor source: a human donor in a cohort sampled during active COVID-19. CDR3s include the opening cysteine and the closing phenylalanine or tryptophan. Fields, in order: V gene, J gene, CDR3 protein.

TRBV19,TRBJ1-1,CASSFGQVNTEAFF
TRBV4-2,TRBJ2-1,CASSQDQTGRREQFF
TRBV24-1,TRBJ2-5,CATSEWTGPAETQYF
TRBV19,TRBJ2-5,CASSRGRETQYF
TRBV11-2,TRBJ2-7,CASTFDRLSSYEQYF
TRBV2,TRBJ2-1,CASCASGVLDEQFF
TRBV28,TRBJ1-2,CASSLLDSGYGYTF
TRBV21-1,TRBJ2-7,CASTTGKNEQYF
TRBV14,TRBJ2-2,CASSHLWGLSTGELFF
TRBV5-1,TRBJ1-1,CASSLDRGPTEAFF
TRBV5-1,TRBJ1-4,CASSQSGATNEKLFF
TRBV6-2/TRBV6-3,TRBJ2-7,CASSPGQGRYEQYF
TRBV15,TRBJ1-2,CATSVDTNYGYTF
TRBV7-9,TRBJ1-3,CASSPLGNTIYF
TRBV19,TRBJ2-3,CATKGQGWSDTQYF
TRBV24-1,TRBJ2-7,CATSDSGTGTYEQYF
TRBV9,TRBJ2-1,CASSPRTSGSGYEQFF
TRBV7-9,TRBJ2-5,CASSLGGRGAQYF
TRBV19,TRBJ2-2,CASSIESHSFRGLNTGELFF
TRBV28,TRBJ2-7,CASSLWVAGEQYF
TRBV20-1,TRBJ2-4,CSASVAGGAMAKNIQYF
TRBV27,TRBJ1-6,CASTSGDALNSPLHF
TRBV5-1,TRBJ2-5,CASSLGAGGEETQYF
TRBV6-6,TRBJ1-6,CATQPQGYLRNSPLHF
TRBV4-1,TRBJ2-3,CASSQLRLATDTQYF
TRBV20-1,TRBJ1-4,CSAWGREKLFF
TRBV15,TRBJ1-4,CATSTVTGYEKLFF
TRBV28,TRBJ1-2,CASSTQRTNYGYTF
TRBV4-2,TRBJ1-5,CASSHADREYQPQHF
TRBV27,TRBJ2-1,CASSPRGRAGNEQFF
TRBV4-1,TRBJ2-3,CASSQEGSWDTQYF